This T cell receptor (beta chain) was identified during a study of beta chain features in type 1 diabetes. This clone has just a few counts. The antigen is unknown. Deletions cut 1 base from V and 0 bases from J, with 14 bases between. The CDR3 length is 17 residues. Germline CDR1 and CDR2: SGHDT and YYEEEE. General study results and limits: Insertions were fewer and deletions more numerous at VDJ junctions in type 1 diabetes patients.

The authors reverse transcribed all of the isolated RNA, so sequencing captured expressed TCRB transcripts. Profiling relied on immunoSEQ multiplex PCR, and the TCRdb table lists in-frame clones only, not all of them. This table holds some 270,000 clones, 7% to 9% found once. The clonotype comes from a woman aged 18-35 years in good health. The sequenced sample consisted of central memory CD4+ T cells from blood. The chain links TRBV5-6 to TRBJ1-3, with D hard to call. CDR3 DNA: TGTGCCAGCAGCTTGTTGGGCCCGGACTACTCTGGAAACACCATATATTTT. Residues: CASSLLGPDYSGNTIYF.